These 18 T cell receptor beta chains share one sample of origin, sequenced in a study of cytotoxic CD8 clonotypes in ibrutinib-treated CLL. The table came from immunoSEQ multiplex PCR; TCRdb's copy has only in-frame clones and leaves some out. The sample contains fewer than 70,000 clones, about three quarters of which appear only once. Sequenced here: PBMCs, sampled after 12 months of ibrutinib treatment. The receptors here all came from a human donor with chronic lymphocytic leukemia.

The chain is built from TRBV4-1 and TRBJ2-3; 7 nucleotides match TRBD2. This CDR3 is built from 16 residues. Germline V lookup: CDR1 MGHRA, CDR2 YSYEKL. Unmatched junction bases numbered 8, after V lost 1 base and J lost 4 bases. CDR3 sequence: CASSQVVAGVSDTQYF. The CDR3 coding sequence is TGCGCCAGCAGCCAAGTGGTGGCGGGAGTATCAGATACGCAGTATTTT.

This sequence joins TRBV9 and TRBJ2-7, with 9 bases fitting TRBD2. The CDR3 sequence is 16 residues long. Germline assignment: CDR1 SGDLS and CDR2 YYNGEE. With 2 bases clipped from V and 5 bases from J, the junction kept 11 bases outside the gene matches. The CDR3 region is CASSVGDSGRRDEQYF. The CDR3 DNA follows: TGTGCCAGCAGCGTGGGGGACAGCGGGAGGCGGGACGAGCAGTACTTC.

This clone was detected only a few times. The chain combines TRBV5-1 with TRBJ1-1, with 8 bases identical to TRBD1. Germline CDR1 is SGHRS and CDR2 is YFSETQ. The CDR3 loop spans 18 amino acids. V gave up 0 bases and J gave up 4 bases; unmatched junction bases: 14. The CDR3 DNA reads TGCGCCAGCAGCTTGGCCGCAGGGGGCGCTGATCTGGGCACTGAAGCTTTCTTT. It codes for CASSLAAGGADLGTEAFF.

This CDR3 is CASGGALRGYEQYF. CDR3 bases: TGTGCCAGCGGCGGGGCGCTAAGGGGATACGAGCAGTACTTC. This chain joins TRBV7-9 and TRBJ2-7; TRBD2 might be the D (6 bases). The CDR3 has 14 amino acids. V lost 8 bases to trimming and J lost 4 bases, with 18 bases between them. CDR1 is SEHNR, CDR2 FQNEAQ, per germline (reference sequence).

This chain joins TRBV5-1 and TRBJ2-7, with D unresolved. The germline V and J ends were trimmed by 0 bases and 7 bases, with 17 bases remaining between them. There are 15 residues in the CDR3. From germline, CDR1 is SGHRS and CDR2 YFSETQ. The CDR3: CASSLVGRPLEEQYF. CDR3 nucleotides: TGCGCCAGCAGCTTGGTAGGCAGGCCCTTGGAGGAGCAGTACTTC.

The rearrangement joins TRBV28 to TRBJ1-2; 10 nucleotides align to TRBD1. In germline, CDR1 is MDHEN, CDR2 SYDVKM. The V and J ends lost 6 bases and 4 bases, in that order; junction bases with no gene match: 8. This CDR3 comprises 15 residues. As DNA, the CDR3 is TGTGCCAGCAGACCTCAGACAGGGGGCGGCTATGGCTACACCTTC. The encoded protein is CASRPQTGGGYGYTF.

This chain uses TRBV29-1 with TRBJ2-3; D not certain. The CDR3 spans 11 residues. Germline V gene data show CDR1 as SQVTM and CDR2 as ANQGSEA. V was pared by 7 bases and J by 2 bases, with 7 bases between. CDR3 sequence (DNA): TGCAGCGGCAGCGTCACAGATACGCAGTATTTT. It encodes CSGSVTDTQYF.

The chain has TRBV6-6 and TRBJ2-7, with 7 bases aligning to TRBD2. With V trimmed by 2 bases and J by 7 bases, 8 bases remained unmatched. Germline CDR1 reads MNHNY; CDR2 reads SVGAGI (reference sequence). This CDR3 spans 14 amino acids. CDR3 amino acids: CASSYGRASGEQYF. The CDR3 DNA is TGTGCCAGCAGTTACGGGAGGGCCTCAGGGGAGCAGTACTTC.

The chain recombines TRBV5-1 with TRBJ2-7, with 8 bases identical to TRBD2. Germline V gene lookup returns CDR1 SGHRS and CDR2 YFSETQ. CDR3 length: 15 amino acids. V lost 0 bases to trimming and J lost 2 bases; unmatched junction nucleotides: 4. This CDR3 is CASSLAGTSAYEQYF. The CDR3 bases are TGCGCCAGCAGCTTGGCCGGGACTAGTGCCTACGAGCAGTACTTC.

The chain links TRBV27 to TRBJ2-1; no reliable D call. The germline V gene encodes CDR1 MNHEY and CDR2 SMNVEV (reference sequence). The CDR3 consists of 12 residues. The V and J ends lost 6 bases and 8 bases respectively, with 11 bases between them. DNA for the CDR3: TGTGCCAGCAGACTCGATGGGGATGAGCAGTTCTTC. This codes for CASRLDGDEQFF.

The rearrangement uses TRBV4-3 and TRBJ2-2; 9 bases fit TRBD1. Trimming took 0 bases from V and 0 from J; bases not matched to a gene: 2. This CDR3 has 17 amino acids. The V gene's germline CDR1 is LGHNA and CDR2 YSLEER. The CDR3 protein is CASSQDRTGANTGELFF. Written as DNA, the CDR3 is TGCGCCAGCAGCCAAGATCGGACAGGGGCGAACACCGGGGAGCTGTTTTTT.

The CDR3 region has the DNA TGTGCCAGCAGCCAGAGAAGGGGGCGGGTTGAAAAACTGTTTTTT. Its translation: CASSQRRGRVEKLFF. This rearrangement joins TRBV6-1 to TRBJ1-4; 7 bases map to TRBD1. In germline, CDR1 is MNHNS, CDR2 SASEGT. V shed 6 bases and J 7 bases; nucleotides not matched to a gene: 11. CDR3 size: 15 residues.

This clone showed up just a few times. The V gene is TRBV7-3, the J gene TRBJ2-5; D is undetermined. Germline V CDR1 and CDR2: SGHTA, FQGTGA. The CDR3 runs 13 residues. The germline V and J ends were trimmed by 1 base and 2 bases, with 5 bases remaining between them. CDR3 sequence (DNA): TGTGCCAGCAGCTTAAGGGTACAAGAGACCCAGTACTTC. It yields the protein CASSLRVQETQYF.

The CDR3: CAWSGQGNTIYF. The DNA of the CDR3 is TGTGCCTGGAGTGGGCAGGGAAACACCATATATTTT. The genes are TRBV30 and TRBJ1-3; D remains ambiguous. The germline V and J ends were trimmed by 1 base and 4 bases, with 5 bases remaining between them. The CDR3 has 12 residues. Germline loops: CDR1 GTSNPN, CDR2 SVGIG (reference sequence).

The chain employs TRBV18 and TRBJ2-5; D perhaps matches TRBD2 (6 bases). Germline CDR1 reads KGHSH; CDR2 reads LQKENI. Trimming left V 3 bases short and J 5 bases short, with 19 bases between. This CDR3 is built from 16 residues. CDR3 residues: CASSPNLAPGGETQYF. The CDR3 nucleotides are TGTGCCAGCTCACCCAACCTAGCGCCAGGTGGGGAGACCCAGTACTTC.

The chain has TRBV5-8 and TRBJ2-1, with 9 bases matching TRBD2. Germline V CDR1 and CDR2: SGHTS, YDEGEE. The V segment lost 0 bases and the J segment 7 bases; nucleotides outside the gene matches: 2. CDR3 length: 14 amino acids. This CDR3 reads CASSLGLAGNEQFF. The DNA of the CDR3 is TGTGCCAGCAGCTTGGGGCTAGCGGGAAATGAGCAGTTCTTC.

A few counts support this clone. The chain couples TRBV7-3 to TRBJ2-1, with a weak D call TRBD2 (5 bases). CDR3 length: 14 amino acids. Germline values: CDR1 SGHTA, CDR2 FQGTGA. The V end lost 3 bases, the J end lost 5 bases, and 11 bases lay between the germline ends. In DNA, the CDR3 is TGTGCCAGCAGCTTGTCGAGCGGTAACAATGAGCAGTTCTTC. Protein sequence: CASSLSSGNNEQFF.

This chain connects TRBV5-6 to TRBJ1-1; D unclear. Germline V gives CDR1 SGHDT, CDR2 YYEEEE. Between the trimmed V and J ends, which lost 4 bases and 5 bases, there was a span of 6 bases. This CDR3 has 11 residues. CDR3 amino acids: CASSPLTEAFF. The CDR3 DNA is TGTGCCAGCAGCCCCCTGACTGAAGCTTTCTTT.